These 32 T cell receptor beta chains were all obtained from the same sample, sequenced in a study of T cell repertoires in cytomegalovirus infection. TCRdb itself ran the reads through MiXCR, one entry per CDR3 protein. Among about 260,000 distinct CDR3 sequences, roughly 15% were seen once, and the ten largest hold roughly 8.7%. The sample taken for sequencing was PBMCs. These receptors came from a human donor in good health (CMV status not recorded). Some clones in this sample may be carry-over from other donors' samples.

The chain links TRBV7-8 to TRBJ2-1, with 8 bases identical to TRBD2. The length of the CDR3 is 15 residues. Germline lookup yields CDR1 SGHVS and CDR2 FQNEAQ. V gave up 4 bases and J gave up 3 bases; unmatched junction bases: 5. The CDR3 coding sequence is TGTGCCAGCAGCTCTGAACGGGGGGGCTACAATGAGCAGTTCTTC. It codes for CASSSERGGYNEQFF.

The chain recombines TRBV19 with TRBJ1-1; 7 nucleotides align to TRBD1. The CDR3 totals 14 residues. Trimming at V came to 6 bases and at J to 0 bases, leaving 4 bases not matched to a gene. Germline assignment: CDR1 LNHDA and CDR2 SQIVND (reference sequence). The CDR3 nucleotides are TGTGCCAGTAGAGCGACAGGGATGAACACTGAAGCTTTCTTT. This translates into CASRATGMNTEAFF.

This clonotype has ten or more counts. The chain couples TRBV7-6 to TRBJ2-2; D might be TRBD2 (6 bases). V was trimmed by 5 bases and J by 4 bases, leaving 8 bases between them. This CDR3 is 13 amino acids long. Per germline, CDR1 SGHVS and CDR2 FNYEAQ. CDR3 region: CASSPGLTGELFF. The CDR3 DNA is TGTGCCAGCAGCCCGGGACTCACCGGGGAGCTGTTTTTT.

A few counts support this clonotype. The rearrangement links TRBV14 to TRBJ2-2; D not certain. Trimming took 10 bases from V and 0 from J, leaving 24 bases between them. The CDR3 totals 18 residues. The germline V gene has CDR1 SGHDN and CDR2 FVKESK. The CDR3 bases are TGTGCCACCGAGGACGTTCTGAGCACTAAATCGAACACCGGGGAGCTGTTTTTT. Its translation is CATEDVLSTKSNTGELFF.

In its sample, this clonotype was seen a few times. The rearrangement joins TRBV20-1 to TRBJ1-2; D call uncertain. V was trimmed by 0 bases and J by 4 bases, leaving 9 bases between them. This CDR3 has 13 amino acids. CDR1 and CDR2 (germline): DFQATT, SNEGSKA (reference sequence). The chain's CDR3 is CSARDSGVYGYTF. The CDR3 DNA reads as TGCAGTGCTAGAGACAGCGGGGTCTATGGCTACACCTTC.

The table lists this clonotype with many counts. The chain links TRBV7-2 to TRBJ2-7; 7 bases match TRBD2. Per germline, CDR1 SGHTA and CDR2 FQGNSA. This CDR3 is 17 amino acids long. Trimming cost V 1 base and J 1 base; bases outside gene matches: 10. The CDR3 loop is CASSLVASGYFSYEQYF. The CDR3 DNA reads TGTGCCAGCAGCTTAGTGGCTAGCGGTTATTTTTCCTACGAGCAGTACTTC.

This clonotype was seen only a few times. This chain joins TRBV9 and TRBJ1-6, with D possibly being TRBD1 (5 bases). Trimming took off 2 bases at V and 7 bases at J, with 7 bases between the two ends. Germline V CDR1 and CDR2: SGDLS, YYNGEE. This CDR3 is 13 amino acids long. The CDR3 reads CASSVGENSPLHF. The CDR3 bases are TGTGCCAGCAGCGTGGGGGAGAATTCACCCCTCCACTTT.

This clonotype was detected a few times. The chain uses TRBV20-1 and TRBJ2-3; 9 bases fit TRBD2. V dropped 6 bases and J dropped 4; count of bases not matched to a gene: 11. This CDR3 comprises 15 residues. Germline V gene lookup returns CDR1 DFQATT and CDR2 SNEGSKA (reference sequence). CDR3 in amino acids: CSAVTSGAKSDTQYF. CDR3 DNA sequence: TGCAGTGCCGTGACTAGCGGAGCCAAGTCAGATACGCAGTATTTT.

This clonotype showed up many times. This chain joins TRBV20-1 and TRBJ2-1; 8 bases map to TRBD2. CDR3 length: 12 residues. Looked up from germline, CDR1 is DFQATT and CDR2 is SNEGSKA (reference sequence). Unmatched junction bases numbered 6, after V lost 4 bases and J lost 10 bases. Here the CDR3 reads CSAKAGVYEQFF. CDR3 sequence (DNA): TGCAGTGCTAAAGCGGGGGTCTACGAGCAGTTCTTC.

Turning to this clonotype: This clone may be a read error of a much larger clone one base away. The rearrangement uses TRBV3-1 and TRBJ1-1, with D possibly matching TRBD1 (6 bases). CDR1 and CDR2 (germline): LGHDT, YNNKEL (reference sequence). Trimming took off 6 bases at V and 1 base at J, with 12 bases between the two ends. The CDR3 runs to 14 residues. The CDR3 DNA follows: TGTGCCAGCAGTTTCGACAGGCCGAACACTGAAGCTTTCTTT. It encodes CASSFDRPNTEAFF.

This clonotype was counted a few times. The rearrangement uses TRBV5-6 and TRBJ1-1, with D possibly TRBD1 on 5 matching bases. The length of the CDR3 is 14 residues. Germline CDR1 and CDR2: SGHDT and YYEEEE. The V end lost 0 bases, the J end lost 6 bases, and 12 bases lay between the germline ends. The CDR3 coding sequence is TGTGCCAGCAGCTTGGCCGGGGGGTGGGCTGAAGCTTTCTTT. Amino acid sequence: CASSLAGGWAEAFF.

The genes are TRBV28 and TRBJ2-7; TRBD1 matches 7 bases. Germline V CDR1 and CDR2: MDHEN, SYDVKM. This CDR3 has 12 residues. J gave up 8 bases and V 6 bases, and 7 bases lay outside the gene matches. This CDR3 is CASRGTAFKQYF. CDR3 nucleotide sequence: TGTGCCAGCAGGGGGACAGCTTTCAAGCAGTACTTC.

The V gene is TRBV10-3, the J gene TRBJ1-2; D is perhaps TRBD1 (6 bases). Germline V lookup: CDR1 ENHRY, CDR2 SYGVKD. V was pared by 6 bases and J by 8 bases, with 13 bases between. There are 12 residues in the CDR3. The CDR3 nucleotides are TGTGCCATCAGCTACAACAGGGACGGCTACACCTTC. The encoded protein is CAISYNRDGYTF.

CDR3: CASSWTTGRAFQETQYF. The CDR3 region has the DNA TGTGCCAGCAGTTGGACGACGGGGAGAGCCTTCCAAGAGACCCAGTACTTC. The chain carries TRBV6-2 or TRBV6-3 and TRBJ2-5; the D gene is possibly TRBD2 (5 bases). Trimming cost V 4 bases and J 1 base, with 19 bases left between them. The CDR3 is 17 amino acids. The germline CDR1 and CDR2 sequences are MNHEY and SVGEGT.

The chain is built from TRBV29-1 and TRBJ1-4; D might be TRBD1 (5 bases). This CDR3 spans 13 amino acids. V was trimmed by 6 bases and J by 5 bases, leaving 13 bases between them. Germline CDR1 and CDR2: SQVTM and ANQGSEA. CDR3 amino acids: CSVMGRANEKLFF. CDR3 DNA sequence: TGCAGCGTCATGGGCAGGGCAAATGAAAAACTGTTTTTT.

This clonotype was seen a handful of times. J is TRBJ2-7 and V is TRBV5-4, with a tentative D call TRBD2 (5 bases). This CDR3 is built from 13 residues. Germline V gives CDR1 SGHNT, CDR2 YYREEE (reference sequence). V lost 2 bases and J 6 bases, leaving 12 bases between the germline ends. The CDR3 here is CASSLVGVVEQYF. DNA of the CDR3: TGTGCCAGCAGCTTAGTGGGAGTGGTCGAGCAGTACTTC.

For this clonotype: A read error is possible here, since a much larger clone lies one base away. CDR3 coding DNA: TGTGCCAGCGGCCCGACCACCGCACTAGCGGGGTTGGAGACCCAGTACTTC. It encodes CASGPTTALAGLETQYF. The rearrangement uses TRBV2 and TRBJ2-5; TRBD2 aligns across 10 bases. CDR1 is SNHLY, CDR2 FYNNEI, per germline. Trimming took 8 bases from V and 5 from J; bases not matched to a gene: 17. This CDR3 is built from 17 residues.

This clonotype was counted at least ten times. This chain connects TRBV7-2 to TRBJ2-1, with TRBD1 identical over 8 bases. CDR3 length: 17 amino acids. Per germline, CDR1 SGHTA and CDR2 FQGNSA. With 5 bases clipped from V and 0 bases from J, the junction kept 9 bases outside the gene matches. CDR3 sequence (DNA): TGTGCCAGCAGCCAAACTGACAGGGGATTCTCCTACAATGAGCAGTTCTTC. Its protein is CASSQTDRGFSYNEQFF.

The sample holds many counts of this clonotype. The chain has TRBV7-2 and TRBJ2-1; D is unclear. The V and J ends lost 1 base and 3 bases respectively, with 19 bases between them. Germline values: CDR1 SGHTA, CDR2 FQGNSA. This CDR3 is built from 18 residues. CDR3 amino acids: CASSLVRRLTPLYNEQFF. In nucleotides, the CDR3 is TGTGCCAGCAGCTTAGTAAGGCGGTTGACCCCCCTCTACAATGAGCAGTTCTTC.

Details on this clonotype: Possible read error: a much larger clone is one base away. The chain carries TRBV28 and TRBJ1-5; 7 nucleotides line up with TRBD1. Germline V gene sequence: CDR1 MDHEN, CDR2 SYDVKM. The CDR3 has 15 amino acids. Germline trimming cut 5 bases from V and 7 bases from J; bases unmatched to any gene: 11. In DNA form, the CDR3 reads TGTGCCAGCAGTCAGGGGGTGCTTGGAGGGCAGCCCCAGCATTTT. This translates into CASSQGVLGGQPQHF.

The CDR3 region is CSASGLAGDTQYF. CDR3 DNA sequence: TGCAGCGCCTCAGGACTAGCGGGGGATACGCAGTATTTT. This chain links TRBV29-1 with TRBJ2-3, with TRBD2 matching 12 bases. The CDR3 length is 13 residues. After removal of 7 bases from V and 6 bases from J, the junction contained 5 bases not matched to a gene. Germline CDR1 SQVTM, CDR2 ANQGSEA.

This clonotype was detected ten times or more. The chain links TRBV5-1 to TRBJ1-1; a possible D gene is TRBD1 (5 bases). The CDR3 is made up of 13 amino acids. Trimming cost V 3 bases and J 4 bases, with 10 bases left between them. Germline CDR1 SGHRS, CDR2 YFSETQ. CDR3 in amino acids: CASSSTVGTEAFF. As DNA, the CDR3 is TGCGCCAGCAGCTCGACAGTCGGCACTGAAGCTTTCTTT.

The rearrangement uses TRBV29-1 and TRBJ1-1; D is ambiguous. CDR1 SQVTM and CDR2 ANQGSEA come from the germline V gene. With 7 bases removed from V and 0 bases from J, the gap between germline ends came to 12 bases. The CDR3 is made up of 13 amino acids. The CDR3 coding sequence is TGCAGCGCCCAAGGAGAAATGAACACTGAAGCTTTCTTT. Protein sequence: CSAQGEMNTEAFF.

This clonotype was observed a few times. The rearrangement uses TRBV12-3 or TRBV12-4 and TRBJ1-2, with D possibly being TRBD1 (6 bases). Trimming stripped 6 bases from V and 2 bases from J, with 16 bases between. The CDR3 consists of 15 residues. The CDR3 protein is CASSQLRDTNYGYTF. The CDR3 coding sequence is TGTGCCAGCAGCCAACTACGGGACACCAACTATGGCTACACCTTC.

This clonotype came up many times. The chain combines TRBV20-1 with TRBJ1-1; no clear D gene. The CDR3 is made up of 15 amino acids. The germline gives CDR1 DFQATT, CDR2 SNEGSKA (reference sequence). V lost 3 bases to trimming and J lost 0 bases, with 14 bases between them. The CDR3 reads CSARGRFVVNTEAFF. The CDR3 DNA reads TGCAGTGCTAGGGGGAGGTTCGTTGTGAACACTGAAGCTTTCTTT.

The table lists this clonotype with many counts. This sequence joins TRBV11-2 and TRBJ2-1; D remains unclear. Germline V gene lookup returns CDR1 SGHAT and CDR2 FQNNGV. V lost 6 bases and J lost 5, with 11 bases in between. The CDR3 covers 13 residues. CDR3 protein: CASSPGRNNEQFF. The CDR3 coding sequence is TGTGCCAGCAGTCCAGGACGCAACAATGAGCAGTTCTTC.

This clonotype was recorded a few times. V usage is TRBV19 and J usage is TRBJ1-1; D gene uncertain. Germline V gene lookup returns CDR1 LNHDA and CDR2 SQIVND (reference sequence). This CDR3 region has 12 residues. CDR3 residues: CTTSGVGTEAFF. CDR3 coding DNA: TGTACCACCAGTGGGGTAGGCACTGAAGCTTTCTTT.

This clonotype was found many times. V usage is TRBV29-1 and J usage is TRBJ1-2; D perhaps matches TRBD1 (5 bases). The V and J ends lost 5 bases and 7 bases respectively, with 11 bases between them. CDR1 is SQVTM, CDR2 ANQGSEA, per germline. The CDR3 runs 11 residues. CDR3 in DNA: TGCAGCGTTCAGGCAGGGTCTGGCTACACCTTC. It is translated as CSVQAGSGYTF.

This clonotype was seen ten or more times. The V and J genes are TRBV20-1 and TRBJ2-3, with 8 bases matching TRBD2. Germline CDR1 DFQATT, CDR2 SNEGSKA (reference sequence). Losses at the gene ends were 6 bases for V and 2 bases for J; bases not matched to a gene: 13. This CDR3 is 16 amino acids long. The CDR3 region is CSAHPLERGHTDTQYF. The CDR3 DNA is TGCAGTGCGCACCCGCTCGAGCGGGGGCACACAGATACGCAGTATTTT.

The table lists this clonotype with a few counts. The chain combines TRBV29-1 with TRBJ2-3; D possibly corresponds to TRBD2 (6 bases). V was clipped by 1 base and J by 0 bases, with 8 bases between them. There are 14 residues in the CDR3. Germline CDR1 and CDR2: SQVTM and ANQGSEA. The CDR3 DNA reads TGCAGCGTTGAAGCGGGAGAGAGCACAGATACGCAGTATTTT. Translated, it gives CSVEAGESTDTQYF.

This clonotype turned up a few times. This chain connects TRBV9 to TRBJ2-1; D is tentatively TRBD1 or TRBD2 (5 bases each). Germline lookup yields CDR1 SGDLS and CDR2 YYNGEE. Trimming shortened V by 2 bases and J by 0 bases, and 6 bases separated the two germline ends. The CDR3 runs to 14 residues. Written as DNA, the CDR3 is TGTGCCAGCAGCGTGGGGGACTCCTACAATGAGCAGTTCTTC. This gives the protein CASSVGDSYNEQFF. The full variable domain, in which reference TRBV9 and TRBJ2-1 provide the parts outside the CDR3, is DSGVTQTPKHLITATGQRVTLRCSPRSGDLSVYWYQQSLDQGLQFLIQYYNGEERAKGNILERFSAQQFPDLHSELNLSSLELGDSALYFCASSVGDSYNEQFFGPGTRLTVL.

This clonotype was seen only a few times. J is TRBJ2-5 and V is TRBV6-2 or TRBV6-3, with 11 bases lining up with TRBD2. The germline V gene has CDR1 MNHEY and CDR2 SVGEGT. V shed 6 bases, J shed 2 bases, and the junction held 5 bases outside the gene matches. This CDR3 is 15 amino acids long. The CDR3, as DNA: TGTGCCAGCAGAAGGTGGACTAGCGGGCAAGAGACCCAGTACTTC. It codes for CASRRWTSGQETQYF.